This is a list of T cell receptor beta chains from one sample in a study of T cell responses to AZD1222 COVID-19 vaccine. Libraries were prepared by immunoSEQ multiplex PCR; TCRdb keeps only in-frame clonotypes and omits some of them. Here the sample spans 110,000 or so clones, 85% to 90% being singletons. The material was peripheral blood, obtained on day 0 of AZD1222 vaccination. The receptors stem from an adult in good health. Each CDR3 is given with its conserved first and last residue. The D gene is left open where the match is weak. Part of the rows lack a size; the others show once, few, many or a class for expanded clones.

>TRBJ2-3|.|.|13|TRBV25-1
CASRQGSTDTQYF
TGTGCCAGCAGGCAGGGTAGCACAGATACGCAGTATTTT
>TRBJ2-4|.|TRBD1|12|TRBV29-1
CSVEGQGGVQYF
TGCAGCGTTGAGGGACAGGGAGGGGTTCAGTACTTC
>TRBJ2-5|.|.|13|TRBV24-1
CATSDAAVVTQYF
TGTGCCACCAGTGATGCGGCGGTGGTAACCCAGTACTTC
>TRBJ2-2|.|.|16|TRBV18
CASSPFGGRSTGELFF
TGTGCCAGCTCACCATTTGGGGGAAGAAGCACCGGGGAGCTGTTTTTT
>TRBJ2-2|once|.|17|TRBV4-3
CASSQDTADSNTGELFF
TGCGCCAGCAGCCAAGATACAGCTGACTCGAACACCGGGGAGCTGTTTTTT
>TRBJ2-7|once|.|14|TRBV7-2
CASSLGRTPTREYF
TGTGCCAGCAGCTTAGGGCGGACCCCAACCAGGGAGTACTTC
>TRBJ1-5|.|.|17|TRBV27
CASRSTLGSETNQPQHF
TGTGCCAGCCGATCTACCCTCGGTTCAGAAACTAATCAGCCCCAGCATTTT
>TRBJ1-1|.|.|14|TRBV11-1
CASSLPGSTTEAFF
TGTGCCAGCAGCTTACCAGGGTCTACCACTGAAGCTTTCTTT
>TRBJ1-2|.|.|13|TRBV20-1
CSASDGTNYGYTF
TGCAGTGCTAGTGACGGAACGAACTATGGCTACACCTTC
>TRBJ1-2|.|.|12|TRBV7-2
CASSLTDYGYTF
TGTGCCAGCAGCTTAACGGACTATGGCTACACCTTC
>TRBJ2-1|once|.|17|TRBV7-2
CASSLGGLAGSYNEQFF
TGTGCCAGCAGCTTAGGTGGGCTAGCAGGGTCCTACAATGAGCAGTTCTTC
>TRBJ2-1|.|.|13|TRBV6-6
CASSYSTPPEQFF
TGTGCCAGCAGTTACTCGACCCCCCCTGAGCAGTTCTTC
>TRBJ1-5|.|TRBD1|19|TRBV3-1/TRBV3-2
CASSQGARDRGYSNQPQHF
TGTGCCAGCAGCCAAGGAGCCCGGGACAGGGGATATAGCAATCAGCCCCAGCATTTT
>TRBJ2-1|.|TRBD2|16|TRBV5-1
CASSFPRGSSYNEQFF
TGCGCCAGCAGCTTCCCGCGGGGGAGCTCCTACAATGAGCAGTTCTTC
>TRBJ1-3|.|.|16|TRBV6-5
CASSYLRGDSGNTIYF
TGTGCCAGCAGTTACCTTAGGGGTGACTCTGGAAACACCATATATTTT
>TRBJ2-7|.|.|12|TRBV2
CASKTRGYEQYF
TGTGCCAGCAAGACTAGGGGCTACGAGCAGTACTTC
>TRBJ2-1|.|.|14|TRBV2
CASTTTGNYNEQFF
TGTGCCAGCACCACTACCGGGAACTACAATGAGCAGTTCTTC
>TRBJ2-3|.|.|13|TRBV15
CATSRDLEDTQYF
TGTGCCACCAGCAGAGACCTGGAGGATACGCAGTATTTT
>TRBJ1-5|.|.|14|TRBV3-1/TRBV3-2
CASSQSQGGWPQHF
TGTGCCAGCAGTCAATCTCAGGGAGGGTGGCCCCAGCATTTT
>TRBJ1-5|once|.|15|TRBV27
CASSLSGAAKQPQHF
TGTGCCAGCAGTTTGTCAGGGGCGGCAAAACAGCCCCAGCATTTT
>TRBJ1-6|.|TRBD1|14|TRBV19
CASSRQGSGSPLHF
TGTGCCAGTAGCCGACAGGGTTCCGGTTCACCCCTCCACTTT
>TRBJ2-1|.|TRBD2|14|TRBV18
CASSPSGSDNEQFF
TGTGCCAGCTCACCCAGCGGGAGTGACAATGAGCAGTTCTTC
>TRBJ1-2|.|TRBD1|14|TRBV5-1
CASSSTGGNYGYTF
TGCGCCAGCAGCTCTACAGGGGGTAACTATGGCTACACCTTC
>TRBJ1-2|.|.|12|TRBV5-6
CASSLDSMSYTF
TGTGCCAGCAGCTTGGACAGCATGAGCTACACCTTC
>TRBJ1-3|.|.|14|TRBV24-1
CAIRTVGPRNTIYF
TGTGCCATCAGGACGGTCGGACCCCGAAACACCATATATTTT
>TRBJ2-2|.|.|12|TRBV30
CAWFRDTGELFF
TGTGCCTGGTTCAGGGACACCGGGGAGCTGTTTTTT
>TRBJ1-2|.|.|15|TRBV6-5
CASSYSSGLNYGYTF
TGTGCCAGCAGTTACTCGTCCGGGCTTAACTATGGCTACACCTTC
>TRBJ2-3|.|.|14|TRBV9
CASSVAPTTDTQYF
TGTGCCAGCAGCGTAGCTCCCACCACAGATACGCAGTATTTT
>TRBJ2-5|.|.|17|TRBV19
CASSMTTSYYSQETQYF
TGTGCCAGTAGTATGACTACAAGCTACTATTCCCAAGAGACCCAGTACTTC
>TRBJ2-7|.|.|13|TRBV2
CASSTWGGNEQYF
TGTGCCAGCAGTACCTGGGGGGGCAACGAGCAGTACTTC
>TRBJ2-3|.|.|16|TRBV24-1
CATSAAGRLSTDTQYF
TGTGCCACCAGTGCCGCAGGGCGATTGAGCACAGATACGCAGTATTTT
>TRBJ2-5|.|.|13|TRBV12-3/TRBV12-4
CASSAQEQETQYF
TGTGCCAGCAGTGCCCAAGAACAAGAGACCCAGTACTTC
>TRBJ1-1|few|.|13|TRBV9
CASSVRDSTQAFF
TGTGCCAGCAGCGTTCGAGACAGTACCCAAGCTTTCTTT
>TRBJ1-1|many|.|15|TRBV6-2/TRBV6-3
CASSSNQGRGTEAFF
TGTGCCAGCAGTTCTAATCAGGGGAGGGGCACTGAAGCTTTCTTT
>TRBJ2-1|.|TRBD2|15|TRBV9
CASSPWTSGRDEQFF
TGTGCCAGCAGCCCATGGACTAGCGGGAGGGATGAGCAGTTCTTC
>TRBJ2-3|.|.|13|TRBV7-2
CASSNRDTDTQYF
TGTGCCAGCAGCAACCGGGACACAGATACGCAGTATTTT